This section outlines one T cell receptor beta chain sequence together with its context. Trimming pared 5 bases from V and 0 bases from J, leaving 13 bases between. This CDR3 is 15 amino acids long. CDR1 is LNHDA, CDR2 SQIVND, per germline (reference sequence). The data are from a study of CD8 T cells in Susac syndrome. The authors reverse transcribed roughly 0.5 to 1 ug RNA with random hexamers. TCRdb re-called the immunoSEQ multiplex PCR reads with MiXCR, one entry per CDR3 protein. The sample has 100,000 to 150,000 distinct CDR3 sequences, more than 90% seen once. The authors sequenced TCR beta from blood CD8+ and CD4+ T cells. Diagnostic criteria for definite or probable disease, in their recently defined form, were met by the patients with Susac syndrome.

The clonotype comes from a human donor with Susac syndrome. Input material: CD8+ T cells from PBMCs. The chain joins TRBV19 to TRBJ1-2, with a tentative D call TRBD1 (6 bases). The CDR3 region is CASSHSRTANYGYTF. For the CDR3, the DNA is TGTGCCAGTAGTCATTCGAGGACAGCTAACTATGGCTACACCTTC.